These 24 T cell receptor beta chains originate from one sample sequenced in a study of brain metastases from non-small cell lung cancer. Libraries were prepared by immunoSEQ multiplex PCR; TCRdb keeps only in-frame clonotypes and omits some of them. This repertoire shows more than 800 clones, over 75% found once; its top ten account for around 14%. The sequenced sample consisted of tissue from a brain metastasis. The source is a donor older than 35 with non-small cell lung cancer.

This clone was counted a single time. This sequence joins TRBV10-2 and TRBJ1-5; weak D call: TRBD1 (6 bases). From germline, CDR1 is WSHSY and CDR2 SAAADI. This CDR3 region has 15 residues. The V gene lost 5 bases and the J gene lost 1 base, with 12 bases spanning the gap. CDR3 region: CASSPQGSSNQPQHF. The CDR3 DNA sequence: TGCGCCAGCAGTCCTCAGGGGTCCAGCAATCAGCCCCAGCATTTT.

The chain employs TRBV7-9 and TRBJ1-1, with TRBD1 matching 7 bases. V trimming: 1 base; J trimming: 4 bases; junction bases outside the gene matches: 3. Germline V gives CDR1 SEHNR, CDR2 FQNEAQ (reference sequence). This CDR3 is 14 amino acids long. In DNA form, the CDR3 reads TGTGCCAGCAGCTTAGAGGGGGCGGGCACTGAAGCTTTCTTT. This sequence encodes CASSLEGAGTEAFF.

The chain combines TRBV7-9 with TRBJ1-1, with 7 bases aligning to TRBD1. There are 15 residues in the CDR3. Unmatched junction bases numbered 11, after V lost 4 bases and J lost 6 bases. CDR1 and CDR2 (germline): SEHNR, FQNEAQ (reference sequence). DNA of the CDR3: TGTGCCAGCAGCTCACGGACAGGAGGAGGTCCTGAAGCTTTCTTT. It is translated as CASSSRTGGGPEAFF.

This chain connects TRBV10-1 to TRBJ2-5; D tentatively reads TRBD1 or TRBD2 (5 bases each). CDR1 is WNHNN, CDR2 SYGVQD, per germline (reference sequence). The CDR3 is 12 amino acids. V lost 6 bases to trimming and J lost 7 bases, with 12 bases between them. The CDR3 protein is CASSGDAGTQYF. CDR3 nucleotides: TGCGCCAGCAGCGGGGACGCGGGGACCCAGTACTTC.

Turning to this clone: One end of the junction does not line up with germline, which may come from a read error. The rearrangement uses TRBV24-1 and TRBJ2-2; possibly TRBD2 for D (6 bases). The CDR3 sequence is 14 residues long. Germline V gene lookup returns CDR1 KGHDR and CDR2 SFDVKD. As DNA, the CDR3 is TGTGCCACCAGTGCGGGACTCCTGGCCGGGAAGCTGTTTTTT. It is translated as CATSAGLLAGKLFF.

The chain recombines TRBV7-9 with TRBJ2-1; 10 nucleotides line up with TRBD1. The CDR3 loop spans 16 amino acids. V trimming: 5 bases; J trimming: 6 bases; junction bases outside the gene matches: 10. Germline loops: CDR1 SEHNR, CDR2 FQNEAQ (reference sequence). CDR3 loop: CASSDGQGGNGNEQFF. CDR3 sequence (DNA): TGTGCCAGCAGCGATGGACAGGGGGGAAATGGCAATGAGCAGTTCTTC.

Comments on this clone: Other DNA sequences from this sample encode an identical CDR3 as well. The chain links TRBV28 to TRBJ2-6, with D tentatively TRBD1 (5 bases). Trimming pared 7 bases from V and 16 bases from J, leaving 20 bases between. Germline V gene lookup returns CDR1 MDHEN and CDR2 SYDVKM. This CDR3 has 13 amino acids. CDR3 in DNA: TGTGCCAGCACTGACTCTGGGGCCAATGTTCTGACTTTC. Protein sequence: CASTDSGANVLTF. Full variable domain (outside the CDR3, taken from reference TRBV28 and TRBJ2-6): DVKVTQSSRYLVKRTGEKVFLECVQDMDHENMFWYRQDPGLGLRLIYFSYDVKMKEKGDIPEGYSVSREKKERFSLILESASTNQTSMYLCASTDSGANVLTFGAGSRLTVL.

As to this clone: At one end the junction does not follow the germline gene, possibly because of a read error. Other nucleotide sequences in the sample specify the same CDR3. The chain employs TRBV5-1 and TRBJ1-2; D is undetermined. CDR1 is SGHRS, CDR2 YFSETQ, per germline. This CDR3 spans 14 amino acids. CDR3 in DNA: TGCGCCAGCAGCTTGGACGGCCCTAACTATGGCTACACCTTT. This encodes CASSLDGPNYGYTF.

This sequence joins TRBV6-5 and TRBJ1-1, with TRBD1 matching over 7 bases. The trim removed 4 bases at V and 6 bases at J, leaving 5 bases unmatched. The CDR3 is 13 amino acids. CDR1 and CDR2 (germline): MNHEY, SVGAGI. The CDR3 DNA sequence: TGTGCCAGCAGTTCGACAGGGAAGCCTGAAGCTTTCTTT. Translating it yields CASSSTGKPEAFF.

Details on this clone: An end of the junction differs from the germline gene, which may be a read error. The same CDR3 is also encoded by other DNA sequences in this sample. The chain is built from TRBV7-8 and TRBJ2-7, with D possibly being TRBD1 (6 bases). CDR1 is SGHVS, CDR2 FQNEAQ, per germline. The CDR3 is 15 amino acids. CDR3: CASSSRGSGSYEQYF. As DNA, the CDR3 is TGTGCTAGCAGTTCCAGGGGAAGTGGGTCCTACGAGCAGTACTTC.

The rearrangement joins TRBV10-1 to TRBJ2-2; D perhaps matches TRBD1 (6 bases). V lost 3 bases and J lost 4, with 6 bases in between. This CDR3 has 13 amino acids. The germline CDR1 and CDR2 sequences are WNHNN and SYGVQD (reference sequence). CDR3 region: CASSDRGTGELFF. CDR3 in DNA: TGCGCCAGCAGTGACAGGGGCACCGGGGAGCTGTTTTTT.

The chain links TRBV5-6 to TRBJ1-6; tentatively, D is TRBD1 (5 bases). Trimming left V 2 bases short and J 11 bases short, with 23 bases between. CDR1 and CDR2 (germline): SGHDT, YYEEEE. CDR3 length: 17 amino acids. The CDR3: CASSFTRGGSGTAPLHF. CDR3 nucleotides: TGTGCCAGCAGCTTTACAAGGGGAGGGAGCGGTACGGCACCCCTCCACTTT.

The rearrangement links TRBV3-1 (or the pseudogene TRBV3-2) to TRBJ1-1; TRBD1 matches at 7 bases. Germline CDR1 is LGHDT and CDR2 is YNNKEL (reference sequence). The CDR3 covers 13 residues. Trimming cost V 4 bases and J 6 bases; bases outside gene matches: 5. DNA of the CDR3: TGTGCCAGCAGCCGCTCGACAGGGCCTGAAGCTTTCTTT. It translates to CASSRSTGPEAFF.

The gene calls are TRBV13 and TRBJ2-7; the match to TRBD2 covers 14 bases. The CDR3 has 18 amino acids. The trim removed 6 bases at V and 0 bases at J, leaving 10 bases unmatched. Germline lookup yields CDR1 PRHDT and CDR2 FYEKMQ (reference sequence). CDR3 bases: TGTGCCAGCAGTTCCCGGACTAGCGGGAGGTTAAGCTCCTACGAGCAGTACTTC. It is translated as CASSSRTSGRLSSYEQYF.

In its sample, this clone is hyperexpanded. The chain links TRBV10-1 to TRBJ1-2; D gene ambiguous. Deletions cut 9 bases from V and 1 base from J, with 33 bases between. This CDR3 is 20 amino acids long. Germline V lookup: CDR1 WNHNN, CDR2 SYGVQD (reference sequence). The CDR3 loop reads CASTYPAERAELLLNYGYTF. CDR3 coding DNA: TGCGCCAGTACATACCCGGCCGAGCGGGCTGAACTACTACTTAACTATGGCTACACCTTC.

The V and J genes are TRBV5-1 and TRBJ2-3, with a possible D match to TRBD2 (6 bases). The germline V gene encodes CDR1 SGHRS and CDR2 YFSETQ. V dropped 4 bases and J dropped 5 bases, with 14 bases sitting between them. The CDR3 contains 14 residues. The CDR3 protein is CASSREGRGDTQYF. The CDR3 bases are TGCGCCAGCAGCCGCGAGGGGCGGGGAGATACGCAGTATTTT.

This clone was observed once. The rearrangement joins TRBV2 to TRBJ2-2; 7 bases line up with TRBD2. Trimming removed 7 bases from V and 5 bases from J; junction bases left unmatched: 10. Germline V gene data show CDR1 as SNHLY and CDR2 as FYNNEI. This CDR3 region has 15 residues. CDR3 nucleotides: TGTGCCAGCAAACTAGCGCCCCTCAATACCGGGGAGCTGTTTTTT. Translation: CASKLAPLNTGELFF.

In its sample, this clone was seen once. The chain joins TRBV19 to TRBJ1-2; the D gene is possibly TRBD1 (5 bases). Trimming shortened V by 10 bases and J by 8 bases, and 23 bases separated the two germline ends. This CDR3 has 14 residues. Germline V gene lookup returns CDR1 LNHDA and CDR2 SQIVND (reference sequence). The CDR3 bases are TGTGCCACCCTCGGGGCCGTGCGGGTTTCCGGCTACACCTTC. Its translation: CATLGAVRVSGYTF.

The chain links TRBV11-2 to TRBJ2-5, with TRBD2 matching 8 bases. V shed 3 bases and J 0 bases; nucleotides not matched to a gene: 3. This CDR3 region has 15 residues. Germline V CDR1 and CDR2: SGHAT, FQNNGV. The CDR3 DNA follows: TGTGCCAGCAGCTTGCGCGGGAGGTACCAAGAGACCCAGTACTTC. Amino acids: CASSLRGRYQETQYF.

The chain has TRBV24-1 and TRBJ2-3; no clear D gene. The CDR3 is made up of 13 amino acids. Germline V gives CDR1 KGHDR, CDR2 SFDVKD. Trimming pared 7 bases from V and 2 bases from J, leaving 9 bases between. The CDR3 nucleotides are TGTGCCACCAGCATCAGAGTCACAGATACGCAGTATTTT. Protein: CATSIRVTDTQYF.

This rearrangement joins TRBV4-2 to TRBJ1-5; 9 bases align to TRBD1. There are 16 residues in the CDR3. Germline CDR1 is LGHNA and CDR2 is YNFKEQ. With 1 base clipped from V and 5 bases from J, the junction kept 6 bases outside the gene matches. The CDR3 spells CASSQVQGAGDQPQHF. The DNA of the CDR3 is TGTGCCAGCAGCCAAGTACAGGGGGCCGGGGATCAGCCCCAGCATTTT.

The V gene is TRBV25-1, the J gene TRBJ1-4; D uncertain. The CDR3 has 15 amino acids. CDR1 is MGHDK and CDR2 is SYGVNS in the germline V gene. Trimming left V 5 bases short and J 0 bases short, with 10 bases between. The CDR3, as DNA: TGTGCCAGCAGTCCCCCCCTGGCAACTAATGAAAAACTGTTTTTT. Its translation: CASSPPLATNEKLFF.

The gene calls are TRBV9 and TRBJ1-6, with TRBD1 identical over 8 bases. Germline CDR1 is SGDLS and CDR2 is YYNGEE. The CDR3 has 15 residues. The V and J ends lost 3 bases and 11 bases, in that order; junction bases with no gene match: 10. The CDR3: CASSEGNRQGTPLHF. The DNA of the CDR3 is TGTGCCAGCAGCGAGGGGAATCGACAGGGGACACCCCTCCACTTT.

The chain joins TRBV6-6 to TRBJ2-5, with TRBD2 matching over 14 bases. V gave up 10 bases and J gave up 3 bases; unmatched junction bases: 7. From germline, CDR1 is MNHNY and CDR2 SVGAGI (reference sequence). The CDR3 sequence is 15 residues long. The CDR3 DNA sequence: TGTGCCACCCGCGCGGGACTAGCGGGAGAAGAGACCCAGTACTTC. It is translated as CATRAGLAGEETQYF.